This T cell receptor beta chain was recorded in a study of T-cell reconstitution after alpha-beta-depleted transplantation in children. The table lists this clonotype with a few counts. The CDR3 covers 15 residues. From germline, CDR1 is SGHAT and CDR2 FQDESV (reference sequence). V was cut by 5 bases and J by 4 bases, with 17 bases left in between. The TCRbeta library incorporated unique molecular identifiers. TCRdb processed the PCR reads anew with MiXCR; each CDR3 protein has one entry. This table holds roughly 610,000 distinct CDR3 sequences, about 10% found once. This sequence was found in a human donor who donated a stem cell graft to a child with acute myeloid leukemia. The chain joins TRBV11-1 to TRBJ1-2; no definite D call. This material consisted of PBMCs from the stem cell graft donor, taken from the stem cell graft. The CDR3 loop is CASSPRSGGGYGYTF. CDR3 nucleotide sequence: TGTGCCAGCAGCCCCCGGTCAGGAGGAGGCTATGGCTACACCTTC.